Following are 5 T cell receptor beta chains from one sample sequenced in a study of blood T cell repertoires in COVID-19. Assay used: immunoSEQ multiplex PCR; TCRdb lists only in-frame clones, some missing. The sample records 90,000 to 150,000 clones, 79% being singletons. Sequenced: peripheral blood. These receptor sequences come from a woman of 80 years or more with acute or convalescent COVID-19.

The chain uses TRBV12-5 and TRBJ2-7; TRBD2 matches at 8 bases. This CDR3 contains 15 residues. The V segment lost 0 bases and the J segment 0 bases; nucleotides outside the gene matches: 1. Germline lookup yields CDR1 LGHNT and CDR2 FRNRAP. The chain's CDR3 is CASGLVRGGSYEQYF. CDR3 coding DNA: TGTGCTAGTGGTTTGGTACGGGGGGGCTCCTACGAGCAGTACTTC.

The rearrangement joins TRBV6-4 to TRBJ1-5; 7 positions agree with TRBD1. The CDR3 spans 17 residues. Germline V gene lookup returns CDR1 MRHNA and CDR2 SNTAGT. Losses at the gene ends were 6 bases for V and 1 base for J; bases not matched to a gene: 12. For the CDR3, the DNA is TGTGCCAGCAGAGATCCCCGGGCAGGGGGGAGCAATCAGCCCCAGCATTTT. Its translation: CASRDPRAGGSNQPQHF.

The CDR3 DNA reads as TGCGCCAGCAGCGGGACAGGGATGCTCGAGCAGTACTTC. Translation gives CASSGTGMLEQYF. The chain is built from TRBV10-1 and TRBJ2-7; the match to TRBD1 covers 9 bases. Germline CDR1 reads WNHNN; CDR2 reads SYGVQD (reference sequence). The CDR3 is made up of 13 amino acids. V lost 6 bases, J lost 6 bases, and 6 bases stayed unmatched.

The gene calls are TRBV19 and TRBJ2-4, with a weak D call TRBD1 (5 bases). V was cut by 7 bases and J by 1 base, with 11 bases left in between. CDR1 LNHDA and CDR2 SQIVND come from the germline V gene (reference sequence). This CDR3 comprises 14 residues. CDR3 loop: CASKDSDAKNIQYF. DNA for the CDR3: TGTGCCAGTAAAGACAGTGATGCCAAAAACATTCAGTACTTC.

There are a few counts of this clone. The CDR3 here is CASRTSGTDTQYF. The CDR3, as DNA: TGTGCCAGCCGAACTAGCGGCACAGATACGCAGTATTTT. The genes are TRBV27 and TRBJ2-3; 7 positions agree with TRBD2. The CDR3 is 13 residues long. J lost 1 base, V lost 8 bases, and 3 bases had no gene match. Germline assignment: CDR1 MNHEY and CDR2 SMNVEV (reference sequence).